Listed below are T cell receptor beta chains from one sample, sequenced in a study of beta chain features in type 1 diabetes. Measured with immunoSEQ multiplex PCR; TCRdb has only the in-frame clones, and not every one. The sample gives 300,000 or so clones, around 9.3% of which show up once; 1% is in the top ten. What was sequenced was central memory CD4+ T cells from blood. Receptors originate from a young man with type 1 diabetes. CDR3s include the opening cysteine and the closing phenylalanine or tryptophan. The D gene is left open where the match is weak. Not all rows give a size; the values are once, few, many and, for expanded clones, a class.

j_call clone_size d_call v_call cdr3_nt cdr3_aa
TRBJ2-5 NA NA TRBV1 TGCACCAGCAGCCAATTCCGGGAGACCCAGTACTTC CTSSQFRETQYF
TRBJ2-5 NA TRBD2 TRBV6-5 TGTGCCAGCCGTCGTAAGGCGGGGGGGCGGGAGACCCAGTACTTC CASRRKAGGRETQYF
TRBJ1-6 few TRBD1 TRBV5-1 TGCGCCAGCAGCTCTGGACAGGCCTATGGTTCACCCCTCCACTTT CASSSGQAYGSPLHF
TRBJ1-5 many NA TRBV28 TGTGCCAGCAGTGTATCAAAGGGGGGTCGGAATCAGCCCCAGCATTTT CASSVSKGGRNQPQHF
TRBJ2-7 NA NA TRBV11-2 TGCGCCAGCAGCCCCCAGCGGGTTTCCTACGAGCAGTACTTC CASSPQRVSYEQYF
TRBJ2-7 few NA TRBV12-2 TGTGCAAGTCGCGATACCCCGACTGGCGGGGGGCCCTACGAGCAGTACTTC CASRDTPTGGGPYEQYF
TRBJ1-2 few NA TRBV28 TGTGCCAGCAGTTTAAAGACACGAACCTATGGCTACACCTTC CASSLKTRTYGYTF
TRBJ1-1 NA NA TRBV27 TGTGCCAGCAGTTTAGAAGCGAACACTGAAGCTTTCTTT CASSLEANTEAFF
TRBJ1-1 NA TRBD1 TRBV6-5 TGTGCCAGCAGGACAGGGGACTACACTGAAGCTTTCTTT CASRTGDYTEAFF
TRBJ2-7 few TRBD1 TRBV7-2 TGTGCCAGCAGCTCGACAGGGGGCGCGTACGAGCAGTACTTC CASSSTGGAYEQYF
TRBJ2-5 few NA TRBV11-2 TGTGCCAGCACCCGGGTTGAGACTCAACAAGAGACCCAGTACTTC CASTRVETQQETQYF
TRBJ1-6 NA NA TRBV21-1 TGTGCCAGCAGCAAAAGCCCCCCGGACAGAGAAATTCTTCCCCTCCACTTT CASSKSPPDREILPLHF
TRBJ1-6 NA NA TRBV6-1 TGTGCCAGCAGTAAACAGGAATCCTATAATTCACCCCTCCACTTT CASSKQESYNSPLHF
TRBJ2-1 few NA TRBV18 TGTGCCAGCTCCGGTGGCTCCTACAATGAGCAGTTCTTC CASSGGSYNEQFF
TRBJ2-7 many TRBD2 TRBV19 TGTGCCAGTAGTCGGGGGGGGGCGGCCTACGAGCAGTACTTC CASSRGGAAYEQYF
TRBJ1-1 NA NA TRBV30 TGTGCCTGGAGTCCTGACAGGAACACTGAAGCTTTCTTT CAWSPDRNTEAFF
TRBJ2-2 few NA TRBV18 TGTGCCAGCTCACAACGGACTGAAAACACCGGGGAGCTGTTTTTT CASSQRTENTGELFF
TRBJ2-7 few NA TRBV7-9 TGTGCCAGCAGCCTACGGACGGCCTCCTACGAGCAGTACTTC CASSLRTASYEQYF
TRBJ1-1 NA NA TRBV7-9 TGTGCCAGCAGCTTAACAGGATCCAGTGAAGCTTTCTTT CASSLTGSSEAFF
TRBJ1-2 many NA TRBV7-2 TGTGCCAGCAAAGGACCTGGGTGGGCAGAAGGCTACACCTTC CASKGPGWAEGYTF
TRBJ2-1 NA NA TRBV7-2 TGTGCCAGCAGCTTAAGCGGTCCCTACAATGAGCAGTTCTTC CASSLSGPYNEQFF
TRBJ1-5 few TRBD1 TRBV30 TGTGCCTGGAGTGTAAGGGGTACCGTGGGAGGGGGCTTAAAGCATCAGCCCCAGCATTTT CAWSVRGTVGGGLKHQPQHF
TRBJ2-3 NA NA TRBV28 TGTGCCAGCTTGACCCGGCGAACTCTATTTCTCAGCACAGATACGCAGTATTTT CASLTRRTLFLSTDTQYF